Listed below are T cell receptor beta chains from one sample, sequenced in a study of blood T cell repertoires in COVID-19. Produced via immunoSEQ multiplex PCR; TCRdb's table is partial and in-frame only. This table holds about 180,000 clones, roughly 90% found once. The specimen sequenced was peripheral blood. These receptors all come from a man aged 70-80 years with active or convalescent COVID-19. The CDR3 runs from the conserved cysteine through the conserved F or W. The D gene is left open where the match is weak. Rows may omit the clone size; those that give it use once, few, many or a size class.

j_call clone_size v_call d_call cdr3_aa cdr3_nt
TRBJ1-2 - TRBV3-1/TRBV3-2 - CASSQYQASPTDYYGYTF TGTGCCAGCAGCCAATACCAAGCAAGCCCGACGGACTACTATGGCTACACCTTC
TRBJ2-1 - TRBV3-1/TRBV3-2 TRBD2 CASSQDLLAGVSYNEQFF TGTGCCAGCAGCCAAGACCTTCTAGCGGGAGTATCCTACAATGAGCAGTTCTTC
TRBJ2-3 - TRBV2 TRBD2 CASSELAGGILADTQYF TGTGCCAGCAGTGAACTAGCGGGGGGGATTCTTGCAGATACGCAGTATTTT
TRBJ2-7 - TRBV18 - CASSLGQGYEQYF TGTGCCAGCTCCCTCGGTCAGGGCTACGAGCAGTACTTC
TRBJ2-2 - TRBV19 - CAIVQTNTGELFF TGTGCCATAGTACAGACGAACACCGGGGAGCTGTTTTTT
TRBJ1-1 few TRBV7-2 TRBD1 CASNLRQGGVNTEAFF TGTGCCAGCAACCTACGACAGGGGGGAGTGAACACTGAAGCTTTCTTT
TRBJ2-4 - TRBV6-5 TRBD2 CASSRGGGNIQYF TGTGCCAGCAGCCGGGGGGGTGGAAACATTCAGTACTTC
TRBJ2-7 few TRBV3-1/TRBV3-2 - CASSQGLPRVSYEQYF TGTGCCAGCAGCCAGGGGCTCCCAAGGGTTTCCTACGAGCAGTACTTC
TRBJ2-3 few TRBV29-1 - CSVERWDTQYF TGCAGCGTTGAGAGGTGGGATACGCAGTATTTT
TRBJ1-4 - TRBV6-5 - CASSPGTTEKLFF TGTGCCAGCAGTCCAGGGACAACGGAAAAACTGTTTTTT
TRBJ2-4 once TRBV7-3 TRBD2 CASSLRPGGVAKNIQYF TGTGCCAGCAGCTTAAGGCCCGGGGGGGTGGCCAAAAACATTCAGTACTTC
TRBJ1-2 - TRBV30 - CAGGLHAGGYTF TGTGCCGGCGGGCTCCATGCGGGTGGCTACACCTTC
TRBJ1-3 - TRBV2 - CASRANRASGNTIYF TGTGCCAGCAGGGCAAACAGGGCTTCTGGAAACACCATATATTTT
TRBJ1-4 - TRBV12-3/TRBV12-4 TRBD1 CASGDRRNEKLFF TGTGCCAGCGGGGACAGGAGGAATGAAAAACTGTTTTTT
TRBJ1-2 - TRBV5-1 - CASSGRGRGYTF TGCGCCAGCAGCGGGCGGGGTCGAGGCTACACCTTC
TRBJ1-3 - TRBV5-1 - CASSLDRGNTIYF TGCGCCAGCAGCTTGGACAGGGGAAACACCATATATTTT
TRBJ1-2 - TRBV28 TRBD1 CASSASTGGNYGYTF TGTGCCAGCAGTGCCTCGACAGGGGGTAACTATGGCTACACCTTC
TRBJ1-2 - TRBV7-9 - CASRWEGYGYTF TGTGCCAGCAGATGGGAGGGGTATGGCTACACCTTC
TRBJ1-1 - TRBV7-2 - CASSFRTAEFEAFF TGTGCCAGCAGCTTCCGGACAGCCGAATTTGAAGCTTTCTTT
TRBJ2-7 - TRBV7-2 TRBD2 CASSLALAGKGEQYF TGTGCCAGCAGCTTAGCACTAGCGGGAAAGGGCGAGCAGTACTTC
TRBJ1-6 - TRBV2 TRBD1 CASRDRPSSYNSPLHF TGTGCCAGCAGGGACAGGCCGAGCTCCTATAATTCACCCCTCCACTTT
TRBJ2-1 - TRBV6-1 TRBD2 CASSDGLAVSNEQFF TGTGCCAGCAGTGATGGACTAGCGGTGAGCAATGAGCAGTTCTTC
TRBJ1-5 - TRBV27 TRBD1 CASSSDRAGNQPQHF TGTGCCAGCAGTTCGGACAGGGCTGGCAATCAGCCCCAGCATTTT
TRBJ1-4 - TRBV18 TRBD1 CASSPQGTGPDGKLFF TGTGCCAGCTCACCACAAGGGACAGGCCCAGATGGAAAACTGTTTTTT
TRBJ1-2 many TRBV30 TRBD1 CAWPGTGGDGYTF TGTGCCTGGCCCGGGACAGGGGGTGACGGCTACACCTTC
TRBJ1-4 - TRBV25-1 - CASSDARREKLFF TGTGCCAGCAGTGATGCCAGGCGAGAAAAACTGTTTTTT
TRBJ1-6 - TRBV6-5 - CASRLAGSPLHF TGTGCCAGCAGACTCGCGGGTTCACCCCTCCACTTT
TRBJ1-3 - TRBV18 TRBD1 CASSLGQGDGNTIYF TGTGCCAGCTCACTAGGACAGGGAGATGGAAACACCATATATTTT
TRBJ2-7 - TRBV4-3 TRBD1 CASSQDRGSGEQYF TGCGCCAGCAGCCAAGACAGGGGGTCGGGCGAGCAGTACTTC
TRBJ2-1 - TRBV29-1 TRBD2 CSVRRYSGASYNEQFF TGCAGCGTCCGTCGATACAGCGGGGCCTCCTACAATGAGCAGTTCTTC